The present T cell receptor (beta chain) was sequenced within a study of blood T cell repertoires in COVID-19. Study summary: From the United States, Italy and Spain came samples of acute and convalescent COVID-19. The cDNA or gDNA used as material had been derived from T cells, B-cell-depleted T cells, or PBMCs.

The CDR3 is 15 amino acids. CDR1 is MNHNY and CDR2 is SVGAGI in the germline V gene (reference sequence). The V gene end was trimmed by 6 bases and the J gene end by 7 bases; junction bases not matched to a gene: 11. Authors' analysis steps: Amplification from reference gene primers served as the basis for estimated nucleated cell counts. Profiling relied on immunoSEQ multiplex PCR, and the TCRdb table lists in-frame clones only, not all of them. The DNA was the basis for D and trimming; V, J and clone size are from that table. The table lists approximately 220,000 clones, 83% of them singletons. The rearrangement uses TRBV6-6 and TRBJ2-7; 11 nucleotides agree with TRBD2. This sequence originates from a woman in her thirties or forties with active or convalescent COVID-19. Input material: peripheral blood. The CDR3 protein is CASSSGTSGWGEQYF. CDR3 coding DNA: TGTGCCAGCAGCTCCGGGACTAGCGGATGGGGGGAGCAGTACTTC.